These 3 T cell receptor beta chains share one sample of origin, sequenced in a study of OX40 agonist ivuxolimab in advanced cancers. Profiled with immunoSEQ multiplex PCR; TCRdb holds only in-frame clones, not every one. The table records fewer than 85,000 clones, about 80% of them present only once. The sequences come from CD4+ or CD8+ T cells sorted from blood, collected in a trial of the OX40 agonist ivuxolimab. The receptors come from an adult with an advanced solid tumor such as melanoma, head and neck, liver or kidney cancer.

The rearrangement joins TRBV19 to TRBJ2-5; D is possibly TRBD1 (5 bases). The CDR3 extends over 13 amino acids. V lost 3 bases and J 1 base, leaving 6 bases between the germline ends. Germline V gives CDR1 LNHDA, CDR2 SQIVND (reference sequence). This chain's CDR3 is CASSIDSQETQYF. CDR3 nucleotides: TGTGCCAGTAGTATCGACAGCCAAGAGACCCAGTACTTC.

In this sample, this clone turned up a few times. J is TRBJ1-6 and V is TRBV28, with D maybe TRBD1 (5 bases). The germline V gene has CDR1 MDHEN and CDR2 SYDVKM. With 4 bases removed from V and 8 bases from J, the gap between germline ends came to 18 bases. The CDR3 length is 16 residues. The chain's CDR3 is CASSSNRAWDDSPLHF. CDR3 nucleotide sequence: TGTGCCAGCAGTTCGAACCGGGCTTGGGACGATTCACCCCTCCACTTT.

The chain carries TRBV25-1 and TRBJ2-3; 12 bases align to TRBD2. V trimming: 7 bases; J trimming: 8 bases; junction bases outside the gene matches: 7. CDR1 is MGHDK and CDR2 is SYGVNS in the germline V gene. The CDR3 spans 14 residues. CDR3 sequence (DNA): TGTGCCAGCACGACTAGCGGGAGCGGAGGTACGCAGTATTTT. Residues: CASTTSGSGGTQYF.